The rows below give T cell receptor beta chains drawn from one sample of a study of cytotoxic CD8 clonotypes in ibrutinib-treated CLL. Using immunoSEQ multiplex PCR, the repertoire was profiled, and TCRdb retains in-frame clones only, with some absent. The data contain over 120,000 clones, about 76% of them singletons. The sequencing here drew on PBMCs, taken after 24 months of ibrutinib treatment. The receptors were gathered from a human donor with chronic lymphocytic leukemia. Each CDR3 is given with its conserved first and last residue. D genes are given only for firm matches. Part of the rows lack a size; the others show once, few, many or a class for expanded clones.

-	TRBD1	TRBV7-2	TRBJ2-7	CASSRSGGEQYF	TGTGCCAGCAGCCGCTCAGGGGGCGAGCAGTACTTC
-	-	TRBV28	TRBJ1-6	CASRPGPWLPLHF	TGTGCCAGCAGGCCCGGCCCCTGGTTGCCCCTCCACTTT
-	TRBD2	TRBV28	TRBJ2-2	CASLAGGDTGELFF	TGTGCCAGCCTTGCGGGAGGGGACACCGGGGAGCTGTTTTTT
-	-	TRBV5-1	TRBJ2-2	CASSLAARATGELFF	TGCGCCAGCAGCTTGGCTGCTAGGGCGACGGGGGAGCTGTTTTTT
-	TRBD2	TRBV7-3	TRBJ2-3	CASSLATPGLAGDTQYF	TGTGCCAGCAGCTTAGCCACGCCGGGACTAGCGGGAGATACGCAGTATTTT
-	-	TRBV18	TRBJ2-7	CASSPGNGGREQYF	TGTGCCAGCTCACCCGGGAACGGCGGCCGGGAGCAGTACTTC
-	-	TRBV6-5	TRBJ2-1	CASRGEFYNEQFF	TGTGCCAGCAGGGGGGAATTCTACAATGAGCAGTTCTTC
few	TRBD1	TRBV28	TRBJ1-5	CASSLWQGAVGNQPQHF	TGTGCCAGCAGTTTATGGCAGGGGGCCGTGGGCAATCAGCCCCAGCATTTT
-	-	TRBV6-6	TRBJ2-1	CASRPQGWRNEQFF	TGTGCCAGCAGACCACAGGGATGGAGGAATGAGCAGTTCTTC
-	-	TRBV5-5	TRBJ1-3	CASSLAGTNGNTIYF	TGTGCCAGCAGCTTGGCAGGGACAAACGGAAACACCATATATTTT
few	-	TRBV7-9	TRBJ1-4	CASSHPRGREKLFF	TGTGCCAGCAGCCACCCGAGGGGGAGGGAAAAACTGTTTTTT
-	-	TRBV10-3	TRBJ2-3	CAISERGDTDTQYF	TGTGCCATCAGTGAAAGGGGGGACACAGATACGCAGTATTTT
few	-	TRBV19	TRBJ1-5	CASNEGGSNQPQHF	TGTGCCAGTAACGAGGGAGGGAGCAATCAGCCCCAGCATTTT
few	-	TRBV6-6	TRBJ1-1	CASSWGSGDTEAFF	TGTGCCAGCAGCTGGGGCTCAGGGGACACTGAAGCTTTCTTT
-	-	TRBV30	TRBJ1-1	CAWSPGSWNTEAFF	TGTGCCTGGAGTCCGGGCAGCTGGAACACTGAAGCTTTCTTT
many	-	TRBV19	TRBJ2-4	CASSEDKIKYF	TGTGCCAGTAGCGAGGACAAGATTAAGTACTTC
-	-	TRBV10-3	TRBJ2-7	CAISERGINRYEQYF	TGTGCCATCAGTGAACGGGGCATAAACCGCTACGAGCAGTACTTC
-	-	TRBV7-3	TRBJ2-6	CASSLTGANVLTF	TGTGCCAGCAGCTTAACTGGGGCCAACGTCCTGACTTTC
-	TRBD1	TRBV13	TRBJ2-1	CASQQGVAQFF	TGTGCCAGCCAACAGGGGGTCGCCCAGTTCTTC
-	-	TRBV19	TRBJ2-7	CASNLGGGYEQYF	TGTGCCAGTAACTTAGGAGGAGGGTACGAGCAGTACTTC
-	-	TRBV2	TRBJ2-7	CASMGGYYEQYF	TGTGCCAGCATGGGCGGATACTACGAGCAGTACTTC
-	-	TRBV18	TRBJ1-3	CASSPGSSGNTIYF	TGTGCCAGCTCACCAGGCAGTTCTGGAAACACCATATATTTT
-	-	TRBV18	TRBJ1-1	CASSLQRVPNTEAFF	TGTGCCAGCTCATTGCAGCGGGTCCCGAACACTGAAGCTTTCTTT
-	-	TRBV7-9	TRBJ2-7	CASSPTRGREQYF	TGTGCCAGCAGCCCCACCAGGGGAAGGGAGCAGTACTTC
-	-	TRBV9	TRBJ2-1	CASSSRGGTYNEQFF	TGTGCCAGCAGCTCCAGAGGGGGGACCTACAATGAGCAGTTCTTC
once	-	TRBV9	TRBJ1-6	CASSVDPDPNSVLHF	TGTGCCAGCAGCGTAGACCCGGACCCCAATTCTGTGCTCCACTTT
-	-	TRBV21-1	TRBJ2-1	CASSKVVCPDEQFF	TGTGCCAGCAGCAAAGTAGTCTGTCCGGATGAGCAGTTCTTC
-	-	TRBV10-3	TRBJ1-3	CATQGTSGNTIYF	TGTGCCACCCAGGGCACCTCTGGAAACACCATATATTTT
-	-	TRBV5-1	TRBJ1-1	CASKEPAGTEAFF	TGCGCCAGCAAGGAGCCTGCGGGCACTGAAGCTTTCTTT